This passage covers 22 T cell receptor beta chains from one sample sequenced in a study of PD-1 blockade in classical Hodgkin lymphoma. Libraries were prepared by immunoSEQ multiplex PCR; TCRdb keeps only in-frame clonotypes and omits some of them. The table records just under 7,500 clones, roughly 80% of them present only once. Time point described: cycle 4 day 1 (C4D1), after six to seven weeks of nivolumab. Each patient relapsed following autologous stem cell transplantation, and prior brentuximab vedotin exposure differed. The material was peripheral blood mononuclear cells (PBMCs), obtained before the fourth cycle of nivolumab. The source is a human donor with classical Hodgkin lymphoma.

CDR3 loop: CASSFSVGAGNSPLHF. In DNA form, the CDR3 reads TGTGCCAGCAGTTTTTCCGTGGGGGCGGGTAATTCACCCCTCCACTTT. The rearrangement uses TRBV27 and TRBJ1-6; TRBD1 might be the D (6 bases). The ends were cut back, 3 bases at V and 6 bases at J, with 15 bases in the middle. Germline V gives CDR1 MNHEY, CDR2 SMNVEV (reference sequence). CDR3 length: 16 amino acids.

The CDR3 region is CASSLDFYQETQYF. As DNA, the CDR3 is TGTGCCAGCAGCCTGGACTTTTACCAAGAGACCCAGTACTTC. The gene calls are TRBV5-4 and TRBJ2-5; D may be TRBD2 (5 bases). Trimming cost V 4 bases and J 0 bases, with 10 bases left between them. The CDR3 runs 14 residues. Germline V gene sequence: CDR1 SGHNT, CDR2 YYREEE (reference sequence).

The chain is built from TRBV7-2 and TRBJ1-6, with 7 bases identical to TRBD1. J was trimmed by 6 bases and V by 7 bases; bases with no gene match: 6. This CDR3 contains 14 residues. The germline V gene has CDR1 SGHTA and CDR2 FQGNSA. CDR3 residues: CASTWQGGNSPLHF. CDR3 sequence (DNA): TGTGCCAGCACCTGGCAGGGGGGTAATTCACCCCTCCACTTT.

The chain is built from TRBV12-2 and TRBJ2-7; TRBD1 is taken as the D call from the table, unchecked against the DNA. TRBV12-2 is a documented pseudogene. The CDR3 covers 14 residues. CDR3 protein: CASRLEPQGYEQYF. Written as DNA, the CDR3 is TGTGCAAGTCGCTTAGAACCGCAGGGCTACGAGCAGTACTTC.

This clone was counted once. The chain carries TRBV4-2 and TRBJ1-5; D might be TRBD1 (6 bases). Germline CDR1 reads LGHNA; CDR2 reads YNFKEQ. The germline V and J ends were trimmed by 0 bases and 0 bases, with 9 bases remaining between them. The CDR3 has 16 residues. The CDR3 nucleotides read TGTGCCAGCAGCCAAGAGAAAGGGGGTAGCAATCAGCCCCAGCATTTT. Its translation: CASSQEKGGSNQPQHF.

The chain uses TRBV6-5 and TRBJ1-2; D unresolved. Per germline, CDR1 MNHEY and CDR2 SVGAGI. Trimming took 6 bases from V and 7 from J, leaving 12 bases between them. This CDR3 spans 12 amino acids. The CDR3 DNA reads TGTGCCAGCAGCCATCGAGAGCTTGGCTACACCTTC. This sequence encodes CASSHRELGYTF.

The chain couples TRBV11-2 to TRBJ1-4; 8 nucleotides agree with TRBD1. With 5 bases clipped from V and 7 bases from J, the junction kept 9 bases outside the gene matches. This CDR3 region has 15 residues. CDR1 and CDR2 from the germline V gene are SGHAT and FQNNGV. Here the CDR3 reads CASSVGQGFGEKLFF. CDR3 in DNA: TGTGCCAGCAGCGTCGGACAGGGATTTGGTGAAAAACTGTTTTTT.

The chain uses TRBV28 and TRBJ2-7; D assignment may be TRBD1 or TRBD2 (5 bases each). Trimming cost V 8 bases and J 2 bases, with 7 bases left between them. CDR1 and CDR2 from the germline V gene are MDHEN and SYDVKM. The CDR3 sequence is 11 residues long. The CDR3 here is CASGGAYEQYF. The CDR3 nucleotides are TGTGCCAGCGGGGGAGCCTACGAGCAGTACTTC.

V gene TRBV6-1 combines with J gene TRBJ2-5; 11 bases agree with TRBD2. The junction had 12 bases not matched to a gene; V was cut back by 4 bases and J by 5 bases. Germline CDR1 MNHNS, CDR2 SASEGT. This CDR3 has 17 amino acids. DNA for the CDR3: TGTGCCAGCAGTGCGCTAGCGGGGGGTTCGTCCATCGAGACCCAGTACTTC. The encoded protein is CASSALAGGSSIETQYF.

The rearrangement joins TRBV28 to TRBJ1-1, with D maybe TRBD1 (6 bases). V lost 6 bases and J lost 0, with 11 bases in between. This CDR3 is 14 amino acids long. CDR1 MDHEN and CDR2 SYDVKM come from the germline V gene. CDR3 in DNA: TGTGCCAGCAGAATGGGACAACTGAACACTGAAGCTTTCTTT. This encodes CASRMGQLNTEAFF.

The chain joins TRBV28 to TRBJ1-6; D perhaps matches TRBD1 (5 bases). Between the trimmed V and J ends, which lost 0 bases and 0 bases, there was a span of 9 bases. CDR1 is MDHEN and CDR2 is SYDVKM in the germline V gene. This CDR3 region has 17 residues. The CDR3 sequence: CASSLWGVSSYNSPLHF. CDR3 coding DNA: TGTGCCAGCAGTTTATGGGGGGTGAGCTCCTATAATTCACCCCTCCACTTT.

This clone came up once. The chain links TRBV6-5 to TRBJ2-5; tentative D call: TRBD2 (5 bases). V was cut by 0 bases and J by 3 bases, with 11 bases left in between. Germline-derived CDR1 and CDR2 are MNHEY and SVGAGI. CDR3 length equals 15 residues. The CDR3 sequence is CASSYSGYGEETQYF. The CDR3 region has the DNA TGTGCCAGCAGTTACTCGGGGTACGGGGAAGAGACCCAGTACTTC.

This clone was detected only a few times. V and J are TRBV5-1 and TRBJ1-5; D ambiguous. The CDR3 covers 15 residues. Trimming removed 0 bases from V and 0 bases from J, with 7 bases in between. Germline CDR1 and CDR2: SGHRS and YFSETQ. CDR3 sequence reads: CASSLGSDSNQPQHF. For the CDR3, the DNA is TGCGCCAGCAGCTTGGGGTCGGATAGCAATCAGCCCCAGCATTTT.

CDR3 residues: CASSLAVYNEQFF. The CDR3 nucleotides read TGTGCCAGCAGCTTAGCGGTTTACAATGAGCAGTTCTTC. J is TRBJ2-1 and V is TRBV7-8; no clear D gene. The CDR3 runs to 13 residues. The germline V gene encodes CDR1 SGHVS and CDR2 FQNEAQ. V lost 0 bases and J lost 4, with 4 bases in between. The full variable domain, in which reference TRBV7-8 and TRBJ2-1 provide the parts outside the CDR3, is GAGVSQSPRYKVAKRGQDVALRCDPISGHVSLFWYQQALGQGPEFLTYFQNEAQLDKSGLPSDRFFAERPEGSVSTLKIQRTQQEDSAVYLCASSLAVYNEQFFGPGTRLTVL.

This clone was picked up a small number of times. The chain is built from TRBV11-2 and TRBJ1-2; D is ambiguous. This CDR3 spans 14 amino acids. Germline CDR1 SGHAT, CDR2 FQNNGV. V was cut by 0 bases and J by 4 bases, with 9 bases left in between. CDR3 nucleotide sequence: TGTGCCAGCAGCTTAGAAGGTCGGTCCTATGGCTACACCTTC. This sequence encodes CASSLEGRSYGYTF.

The chain combines TRBV7-2 with TRBJ1-1; 7 positions match TRBD1. CDR3 size: 15 residues. In germline, CDR1 is SGHTA, CDR2 FQGNSA. Trimming removed 2 bases from V and 6 bases from J; junction bases left unmatched: 9. Written as DNA, the CDR3 is TGTGCCAGCAGCTTAAACGAGGGGGCAAGGGCTGAAGCTTTCTTT. The encoded protein is CASSLNEGARAEAFF.

V usage is TRBV10-3 and J usage is TRBJ1-6, with no clear D. CDR3 length: 14 amino acids. With 5 bases removed from V and 8 bases from J, the gap between germline ends came to 13 bases. Germline CDR1 is ENHRY and CDR2 is SYGVKD. The CDR3 DNA follows: TGTGCCATCAGTCCCGGCGCTCCGGATTCACCCCTCCACTTT. It translates to CAISPGAPDSPLHF.

The V and J genes are TRBV10-3 and TRBJ1-3; D is ambiguous. The CDR3 is 12 amino acids. Trimming pared 8 bases from V and 3 bases from J, leaving 8 bases between. Germline V gives CDR1 ENHRY, CDR2 SYGVKD. Here the CDR3 DNA reads TGTGCCATCGGTCTCGATGGAAACACCATATATTTT. It specifies CAIGLDGNTIYF.

The chain carries TRBV11-2 and TRBJ2-7, with a weak D call TRBD1 (5 bases). The CDR3 extends over 15 amino acids. The germline CDR1 and CDR2 sequences are SGHAT and FQNNGV. V lost 1 base to trimming and J lost 2 bases, with 12 bases between them. The CDR3 nucleotides read TGTGCCAGCAGCTTAGTTCAGGGCAGGGCCTACGAGCAGTACTTC. Amino acids: CASSLVQGRAYEQYF.

The rearrangement joins TRBV5-1 to TRBJ2-3; D perhaps matches TRBD1 (5 bases). V lost 6 bases and J lost 0, with 14 bases in between. The CDR3 length is 15 residues. Germline loops: CDR1 SGHRS, CDR2 YFSETQ. This CDR3 reads CASNFRTSSTDTQYF. CDR3 nucleotide sequence: TGCGCCAGCAACTTTAGGACATCTAGCACAGATACGCAGTATTTT.

The chain carries TRBV28 and TRBJ1-2; D is unclear. This CDR3 has 11 amino acids. Deletions cut 10 bases from V and 5 bases from J, with 11 bases between. Germline CDR1 and CDR2: MDHEN and SYDVKM. The CDR3 protein is CAIHVGYGYTF. CDR3 DNA: TGTGCCATACACGTAGGATATGGCTACACCTTC.

The chain combines TRBV7-9 with TRBJ2-7; D is tentatively TRBD1 or TRBD2 (5 bases each). V was cut by 5 bases and J by 6 bases, with 20 bases left in between. There are 15 residues in the CDR3. CDR1 is SEHNR, CDR2 FQNEAQ, per germline (reference sequence). The CDR3 bases are TGTGCCAGCAGCAAAAGAGGGGTGTGGGGGTTCGAGCAGTACTTC. Amino acid sequence: CASSKRGVWGFEQYF.